This T cell receptor beta chain was documented in a study of T cell responses to AZD1222 COVID-19 vaccine. The repertoire was sequenced with immunoSEQ multiplex PCR; TCRdb's copy has only in-frame clones and lacks some. Here the sample spans about 81,000 clones, over 80% being singletons. The CDR3 spans 17 residues. The germline CDR1 and CDR2 sequences are SGHAT and FQNNGV. The ends were cut back, 4 bases at V and 5 bases at J, with 23 bases in the middle. The V call is TRBV11-2, the J call TRBJ1-1; possible D gene TRBD1, 5 bases. The starting material was peripheral blood, obtained 28 days after the second AZD1222 dose. The clonotype originates from an adult who received the AZD1222 COVID-19 vaccine. Here the CDR3 DNA reads TGTGCCAGCAGCTCGCCTCAGGGTTCCTCCTGGGATACTGAAGCTTTCTTT. Protein: CASSSPQGSSWDTEAFF.